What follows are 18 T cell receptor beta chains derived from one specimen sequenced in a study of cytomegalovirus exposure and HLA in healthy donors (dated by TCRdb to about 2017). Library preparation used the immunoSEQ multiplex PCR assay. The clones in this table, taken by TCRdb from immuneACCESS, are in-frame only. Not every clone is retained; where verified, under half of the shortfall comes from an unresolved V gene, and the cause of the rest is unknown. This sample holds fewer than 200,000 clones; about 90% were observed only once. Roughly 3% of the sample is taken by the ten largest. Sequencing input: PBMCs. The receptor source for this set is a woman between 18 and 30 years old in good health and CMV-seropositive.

The CDR3 protein is CASSLGPKGGEGSEQFF. CDR3 bases: TGTGCCAGCAGCTTAGGCCCGAAGGGCGGGGAGGGTAGTGAGCAGTTCTTC. V usage is TRBV7-8 and J usage is TRBJ2-1; TRBD2 matches 7 bases. The CDR3 is made up of 17 amino acids. Germline V CDR1 and CDR2: SGHVS, FQNEAQ. V lost 1 base, J lost 9 bases, and 15 bases stayed unmatched.

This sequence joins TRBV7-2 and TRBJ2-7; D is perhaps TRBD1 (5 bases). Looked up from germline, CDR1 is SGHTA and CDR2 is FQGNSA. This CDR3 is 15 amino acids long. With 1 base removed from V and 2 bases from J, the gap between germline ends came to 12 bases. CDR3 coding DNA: TGTGCCAGCAGCTTAGGCGCAGGGTCCCCCTACGAGCAGTACTTC. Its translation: CASSLGAGSPYEQYF.

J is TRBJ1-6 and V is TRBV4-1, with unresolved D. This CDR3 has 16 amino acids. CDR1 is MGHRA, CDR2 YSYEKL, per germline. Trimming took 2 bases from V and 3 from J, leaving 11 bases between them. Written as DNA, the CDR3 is TGCGCCAGCAGCCAACCAGTCAAGAACTATAATTCACCCCTCCACTTT. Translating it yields CASSQPVKNYNSPLHF.

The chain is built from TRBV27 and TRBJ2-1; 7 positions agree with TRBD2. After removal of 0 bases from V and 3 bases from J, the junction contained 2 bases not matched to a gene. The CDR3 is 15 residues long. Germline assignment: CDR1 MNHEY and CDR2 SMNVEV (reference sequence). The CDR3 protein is CASSLSGLHYNEQFF. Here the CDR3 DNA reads TGTGCCAGCAGTTTATCGGGACTACACTACAATGAGCAGTTCTTC.

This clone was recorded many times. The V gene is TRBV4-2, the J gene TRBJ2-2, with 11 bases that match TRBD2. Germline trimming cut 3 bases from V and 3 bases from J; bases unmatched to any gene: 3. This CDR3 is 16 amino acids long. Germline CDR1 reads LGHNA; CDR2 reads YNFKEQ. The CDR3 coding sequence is TGTGCCAGCAGCCAGGGTAGCGGGGGGGACACCGGGGAGCTGTTTTTT. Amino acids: CASSQGSGGDTGELFF.

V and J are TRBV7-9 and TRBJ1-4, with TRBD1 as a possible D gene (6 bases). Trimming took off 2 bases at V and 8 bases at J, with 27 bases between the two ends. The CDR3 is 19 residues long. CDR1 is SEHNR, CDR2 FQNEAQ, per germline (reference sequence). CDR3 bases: TGTGCCAGCAGCTTAAACCCAGTCGCCCGTCCCGGGGGGCACGAAAAACTGTTTTTT. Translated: CASSLNPVARPGGHEKLFF.

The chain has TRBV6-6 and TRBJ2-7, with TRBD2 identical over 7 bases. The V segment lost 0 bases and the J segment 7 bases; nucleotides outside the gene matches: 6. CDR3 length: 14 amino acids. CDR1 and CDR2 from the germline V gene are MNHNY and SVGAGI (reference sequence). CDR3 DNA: TGTGCCAGCAGTTACTCCCAGGTCGGGGGGGAGCAGTACTTC. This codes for CASSYSQVGGEQYF.

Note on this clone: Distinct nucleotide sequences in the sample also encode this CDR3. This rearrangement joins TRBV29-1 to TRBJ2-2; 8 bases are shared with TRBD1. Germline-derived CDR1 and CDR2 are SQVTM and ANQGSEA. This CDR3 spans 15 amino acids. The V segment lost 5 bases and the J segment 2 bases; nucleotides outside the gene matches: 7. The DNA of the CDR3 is TGCAGCGTTTATGGACAGGGCGGCAACACCGGGGAGCTGTTTTTT. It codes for CSVYGQGGNTGELFF.

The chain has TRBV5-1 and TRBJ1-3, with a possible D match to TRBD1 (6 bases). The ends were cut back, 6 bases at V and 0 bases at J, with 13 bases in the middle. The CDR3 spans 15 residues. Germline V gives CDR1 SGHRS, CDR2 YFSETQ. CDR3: CASKGGATSGNTIYF. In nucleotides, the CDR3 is TGCGCCAGCAAAGGGGGAGCTACCTCTGGAAACACCATATATTTT.

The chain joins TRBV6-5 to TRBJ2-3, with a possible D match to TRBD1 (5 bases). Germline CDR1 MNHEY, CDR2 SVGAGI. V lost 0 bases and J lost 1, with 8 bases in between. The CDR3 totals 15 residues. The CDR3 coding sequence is TGTGCCAGCAGTTACTCGGGGCAGCGCACAGATACGCAGTATTTT. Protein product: CASSYSGQRTDTQYF.

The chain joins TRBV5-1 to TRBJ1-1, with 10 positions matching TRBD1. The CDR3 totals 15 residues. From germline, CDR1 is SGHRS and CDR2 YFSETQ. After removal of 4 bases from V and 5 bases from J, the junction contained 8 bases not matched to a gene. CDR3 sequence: CASSQPGQGFTEAFF. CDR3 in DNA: TGCGCCAGCAGCCAGCCGGGACAGGGGTTTACTGAAGCTTTCTTT. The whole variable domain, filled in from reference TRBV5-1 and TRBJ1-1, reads KAGVTQTPRYLIKTRGQQVTLSCSPISGHRSVSWYQQTPGQGLQFLFEYFSETQRNKGNFPGRFSGRQFSNSRSEMNVSTLELGDSALYLCASSQPGQGFTEAFFGQGTRLTVV.

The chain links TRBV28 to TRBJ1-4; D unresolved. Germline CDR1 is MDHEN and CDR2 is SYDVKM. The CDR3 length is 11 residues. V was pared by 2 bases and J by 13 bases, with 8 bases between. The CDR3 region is CASSLLGTLFF. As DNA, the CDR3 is TGTGCCAGCAGTTTACTCGGTACACTGTTTTTT.

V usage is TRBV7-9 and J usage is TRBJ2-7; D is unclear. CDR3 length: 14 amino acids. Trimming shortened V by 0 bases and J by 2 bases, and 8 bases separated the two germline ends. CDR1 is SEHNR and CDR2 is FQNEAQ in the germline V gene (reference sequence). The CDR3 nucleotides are TGTGCCAGCAGCTTAGCACGAACGGCCTACGAGCAGTACTTC. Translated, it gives CASSLARTAYEQYF.

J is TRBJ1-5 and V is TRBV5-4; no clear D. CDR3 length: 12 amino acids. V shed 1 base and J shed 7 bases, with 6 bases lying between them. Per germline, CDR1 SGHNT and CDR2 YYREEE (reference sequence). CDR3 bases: TGTGCCAGCAGCTTGTACAACCAGCCCCAGCATTTT. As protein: CASSLYNQPQHF.

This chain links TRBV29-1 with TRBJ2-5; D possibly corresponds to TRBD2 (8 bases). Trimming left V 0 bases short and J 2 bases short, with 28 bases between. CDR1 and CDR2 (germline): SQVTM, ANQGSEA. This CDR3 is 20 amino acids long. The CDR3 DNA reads TGCAGCGTTGAAGAGCCCCTCGGGGGCGGGGGGCAGGGGGGGCAAGAGACCCAGTACTTC. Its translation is CSVEEPLGGGGQGGQETQYF.

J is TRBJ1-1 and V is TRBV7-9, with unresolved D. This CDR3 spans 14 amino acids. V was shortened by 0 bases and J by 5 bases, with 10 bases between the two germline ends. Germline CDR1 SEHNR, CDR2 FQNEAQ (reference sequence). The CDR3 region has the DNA TGTGCCAGCAGCTTAGCGCGCCCGGGGACTGAAGCTTTCTTT. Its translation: CASSLARPGTEAFF.

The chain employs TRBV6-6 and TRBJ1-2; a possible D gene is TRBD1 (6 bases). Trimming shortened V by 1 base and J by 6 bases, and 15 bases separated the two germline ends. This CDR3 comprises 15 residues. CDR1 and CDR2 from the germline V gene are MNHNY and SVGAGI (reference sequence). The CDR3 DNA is TGTGCCAGCAGTTACTTGGGCCGACAGGTTGATGGCTACACCTTC. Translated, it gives CASSYLGRQVDGYTF.

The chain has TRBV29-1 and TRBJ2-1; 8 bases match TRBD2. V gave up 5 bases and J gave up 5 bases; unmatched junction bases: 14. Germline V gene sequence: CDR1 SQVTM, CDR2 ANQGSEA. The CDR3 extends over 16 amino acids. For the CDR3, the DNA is TGCAGCGTTAGATGGCGGCGTCGGGGGGGGAACAATGAGCAGTTCTTC. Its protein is CSVRWRRRGGNNEQFF.